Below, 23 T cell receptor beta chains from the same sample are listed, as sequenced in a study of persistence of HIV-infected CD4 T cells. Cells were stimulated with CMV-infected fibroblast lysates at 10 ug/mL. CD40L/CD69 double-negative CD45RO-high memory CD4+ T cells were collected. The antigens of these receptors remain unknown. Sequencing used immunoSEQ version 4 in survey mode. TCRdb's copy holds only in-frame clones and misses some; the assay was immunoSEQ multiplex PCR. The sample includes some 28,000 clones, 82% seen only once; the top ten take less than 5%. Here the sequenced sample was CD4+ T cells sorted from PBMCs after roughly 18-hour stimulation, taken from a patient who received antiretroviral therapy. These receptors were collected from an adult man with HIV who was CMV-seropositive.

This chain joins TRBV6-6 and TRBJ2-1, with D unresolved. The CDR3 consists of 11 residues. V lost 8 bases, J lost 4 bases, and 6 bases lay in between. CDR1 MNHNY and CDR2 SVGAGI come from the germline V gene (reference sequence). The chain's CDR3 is CASAGYNEQFF. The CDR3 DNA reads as TGTGCCAGCGCAGGTTACAATGAGCAGTTCTTC.

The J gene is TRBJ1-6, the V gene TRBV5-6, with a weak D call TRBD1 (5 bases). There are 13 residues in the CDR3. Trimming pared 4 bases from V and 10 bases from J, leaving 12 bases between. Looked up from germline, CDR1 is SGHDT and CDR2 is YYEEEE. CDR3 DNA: TGTGCCAGCAGCCCAGGGCTCTGGTCACCCCTCCACTTT. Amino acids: CASSPGLWSPLHF.

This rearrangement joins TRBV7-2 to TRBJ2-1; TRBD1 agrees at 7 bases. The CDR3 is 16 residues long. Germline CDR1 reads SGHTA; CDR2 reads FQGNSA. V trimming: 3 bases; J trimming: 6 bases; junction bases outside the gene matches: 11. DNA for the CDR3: TGTGCCAGCAGCTTTATAATCGGACAGGCCGGCAATGAGCAGTTCTTC. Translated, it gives CASSFIIGQAGNEQFF.

The CDR3 protein is CASSLQGAGNTGELFF. The CDR3 DNA reads as TGCGCCAGCAGCTTGCAGGGGGCAGGGAACACCGGGGAGCTGTTTTTT. The chain carries TRBV5-1 and TRBJ2-2; the match to TRBD1 covers 8 bases. Germline V gene data show CDR1 as SGHRS and CDR2 as YFSETQ. Trimming at V came to 1 base and at J to 1 base, leaving 3 bases not matched to a gene. The CDR3 length is 16 residues.

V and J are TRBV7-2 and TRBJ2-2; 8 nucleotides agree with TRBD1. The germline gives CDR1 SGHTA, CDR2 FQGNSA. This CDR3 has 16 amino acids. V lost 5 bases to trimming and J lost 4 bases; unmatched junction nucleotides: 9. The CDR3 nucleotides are TGTGCCAGCAGCACGGCAGGGGGCGCGACCACCGGGGAGCTGTTTTTT. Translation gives CASSTAGGATTGELFF.

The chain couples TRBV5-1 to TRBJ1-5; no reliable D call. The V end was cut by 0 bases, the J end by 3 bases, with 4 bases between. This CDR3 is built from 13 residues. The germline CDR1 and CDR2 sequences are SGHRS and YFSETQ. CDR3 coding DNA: TGCGCCAGCAGCTTGGGCCTCAATCAGCCCCAGCATTTT. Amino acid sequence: CASSLGLNQPQHF.

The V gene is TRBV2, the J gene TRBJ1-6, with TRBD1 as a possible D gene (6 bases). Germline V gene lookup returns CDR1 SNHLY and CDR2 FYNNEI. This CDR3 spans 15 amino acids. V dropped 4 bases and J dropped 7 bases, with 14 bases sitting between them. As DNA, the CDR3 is TGTGCCAGCAGTGTAAGAGGACAGAAAAATTCACCCCTCCACTTT. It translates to CASSVRGQKNSPLHF.

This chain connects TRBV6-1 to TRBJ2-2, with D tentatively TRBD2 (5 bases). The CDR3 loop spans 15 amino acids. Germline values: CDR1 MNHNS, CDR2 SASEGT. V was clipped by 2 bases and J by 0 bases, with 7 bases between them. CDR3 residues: CASSEHGANTGELFF. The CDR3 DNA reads TGTGCCAGCAGTGAACACGGGGCGAACACCGGGGAGCTGTTTTTT.

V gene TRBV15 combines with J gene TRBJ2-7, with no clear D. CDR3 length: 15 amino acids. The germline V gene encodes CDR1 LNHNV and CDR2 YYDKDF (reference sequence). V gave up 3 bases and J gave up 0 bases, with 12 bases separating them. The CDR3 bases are TGTGCCACCAGCAGGGAGCAATCTTCCTCCTACGAGCAGTACTTC. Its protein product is CATSREQSSSYEQYF.

CDR3 region: CASRLGRGLHTDTQYF. For the CDR3, the DNA is TGTGCCAGCAGACTGGGCCGGGGGCTCCACACAGATACGCAGTATTTT. The V call is TRBV7-2, the J call TRBJ2-3; either TRBD1 or TRBD2 may supply D (6 bases each). The CDR3 loop spans 16 amino acids. Germline CDR1 reads SGHTA; CDR2 reads FQGNSA. Between the trimmed V and J ends, which lost 6 bases and 2 bases, there was a span of 18 bases.

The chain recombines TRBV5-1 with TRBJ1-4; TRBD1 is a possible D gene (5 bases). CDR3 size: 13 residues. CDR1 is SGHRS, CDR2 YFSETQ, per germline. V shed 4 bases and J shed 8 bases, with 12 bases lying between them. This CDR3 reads CASSQGTWEKLFF. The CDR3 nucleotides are TGCGCCAGCAGCCAAGGGACCTGGGAAAAACTGTTTTTT.

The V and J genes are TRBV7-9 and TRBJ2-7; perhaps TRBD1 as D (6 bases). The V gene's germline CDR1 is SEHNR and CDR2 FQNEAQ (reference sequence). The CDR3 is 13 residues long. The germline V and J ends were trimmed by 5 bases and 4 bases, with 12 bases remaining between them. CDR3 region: CASSARDKYEQYF. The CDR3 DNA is TGTGCCAGCAGCGCCCGGGACAAATACGAGCAGTACTTC. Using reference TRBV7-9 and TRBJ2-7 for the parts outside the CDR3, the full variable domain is DTGVSQNPRHKITKRGQNVTFRCDPISEHNRLYWYRQTLGQGPEFLTYFQNEAQLEKSRLLSDRFSAERPKGSFSTLEIQRTEQGDSAMYLCASSARDKYEQYFGPGTRLTVT.

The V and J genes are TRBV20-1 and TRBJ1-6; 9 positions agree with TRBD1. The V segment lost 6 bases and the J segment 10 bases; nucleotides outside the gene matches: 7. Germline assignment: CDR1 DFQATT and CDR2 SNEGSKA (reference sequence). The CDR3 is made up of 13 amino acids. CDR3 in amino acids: CSASTGGESPLHF. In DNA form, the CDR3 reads TGCAGTGCGAGTACAGGGGGCGAGTCACCCCTCCACTTT.

The CDR3 loop reads CASSAQGGFSGELFF. For the CDR3, the DNA is TGTGCCAGTAGTGCGCAGGGGGGATTTTCCGGGGAGCTGTTTTTT. V is TRBV19 and J is TRBJ2-2; D perhaps matches TRBD1 (7 bases). V lost 5 bases to trimming and J lost 6 bases, with 16 bases between them. The CDR3 runs to 15 residues. CDR1 is LNHDA, CDR2 SQIVND, per germline (reference sequence).

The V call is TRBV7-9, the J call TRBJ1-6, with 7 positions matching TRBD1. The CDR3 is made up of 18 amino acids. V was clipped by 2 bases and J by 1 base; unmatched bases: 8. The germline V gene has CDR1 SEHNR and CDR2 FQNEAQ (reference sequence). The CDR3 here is CASSLIRGGRSYNSPLHF. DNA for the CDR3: TGTGCCAGCAGCTTAATCCGAGGGGGCAGGTCCTATAATTCACCCCTCCACTTT.

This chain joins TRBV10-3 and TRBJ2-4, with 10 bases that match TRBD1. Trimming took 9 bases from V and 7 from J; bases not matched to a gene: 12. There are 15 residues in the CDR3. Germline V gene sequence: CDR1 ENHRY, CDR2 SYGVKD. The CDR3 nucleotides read TGTGCCATTTCCCAATCAGGGACAGGGGTTAACATTCAGTACTTC. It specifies CAISQSGTGVNIQYF.

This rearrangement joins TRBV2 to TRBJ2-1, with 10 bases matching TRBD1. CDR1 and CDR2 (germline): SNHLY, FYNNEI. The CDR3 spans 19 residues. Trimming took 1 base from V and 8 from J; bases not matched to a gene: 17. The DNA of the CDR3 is TGTGCCAGCAGTGAAGTACTAGACCGAAACCGGGACAGGGGTCATGAGCAGTTCTTC. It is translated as CASSEVLDRNRDRGHEQFF.

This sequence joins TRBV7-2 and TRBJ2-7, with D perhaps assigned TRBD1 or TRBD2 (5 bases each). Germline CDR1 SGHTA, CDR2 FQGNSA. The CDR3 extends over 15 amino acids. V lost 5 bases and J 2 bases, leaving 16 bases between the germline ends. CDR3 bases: TGTGCCAGCAGCAATCCCTGGGACGGTACCTACGAGCAGTACTTC. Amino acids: CASSNPWDGTYEQYF.

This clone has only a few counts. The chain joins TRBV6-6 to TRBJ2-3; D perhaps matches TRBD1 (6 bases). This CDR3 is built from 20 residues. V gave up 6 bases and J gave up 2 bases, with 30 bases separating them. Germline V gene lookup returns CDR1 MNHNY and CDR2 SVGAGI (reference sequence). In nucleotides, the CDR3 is TGTGCCAGCAGCTCCTATCCGACAGGTTGGGCCCCATCCCCCACAGATACGCAGTATTTT. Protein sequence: CASSSYPTGWAPSPTDTQYF.

CDR3 sequence reads: CASSGRGDIYLNYGYTF. Here the CDR3 DNA reads TGTGCCAGCAGTGGCCGCGGGGACATCTATCTTAACTATGGCTACACCTTC. This rearrangement joins TRBV2 to TRBJ1-2; D might be TRBD1 (6 bases). The CDR3 totals 17 residues. Germline values: CDR1 SNHLY, CDR2 FYNNEI. V lost 4 bases and J 1 base, leaving 19 bases between the germline ends.

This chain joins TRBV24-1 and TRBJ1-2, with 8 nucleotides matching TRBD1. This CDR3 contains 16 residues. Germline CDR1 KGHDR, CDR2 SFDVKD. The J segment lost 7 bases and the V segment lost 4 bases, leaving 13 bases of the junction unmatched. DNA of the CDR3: TGTGCCACCAGTGACCCTCTACTGACAGGGGCTCGTGGCTACACCTTC. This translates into CATSDPLLTGARGYTF.

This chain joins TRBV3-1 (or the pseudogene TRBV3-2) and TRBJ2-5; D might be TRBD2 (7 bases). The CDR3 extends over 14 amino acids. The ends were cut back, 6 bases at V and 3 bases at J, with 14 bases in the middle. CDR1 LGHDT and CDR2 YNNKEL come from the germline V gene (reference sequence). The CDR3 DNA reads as TGTGCCAGCAGTCCAAGAGGGGGGGAAGAGACCCAGTACTTC. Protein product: CASSPRGGEETQYF.

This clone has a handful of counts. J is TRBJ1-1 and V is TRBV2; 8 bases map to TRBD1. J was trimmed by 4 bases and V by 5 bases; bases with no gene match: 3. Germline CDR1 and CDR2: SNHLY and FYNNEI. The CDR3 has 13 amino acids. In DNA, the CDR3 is TGTGCCAGCAGTACAGGGGGTGCCACTGAAGCTTTCTTT. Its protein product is CASSTGGATEAFF.